This TCR beta chain was retrieved from a study (dated by TCRdb to between 2014 and 2017). Describing the broader study: The study tested whether tumor-infiltrating Tregs in breast cancer are recruited from blood Tregs or converted in situ from other CD4+ T cell subsets. Summary of the overall study and its limitations: Validation in the larger cohort was restricted to a single TCR beta V-J rearrangement rather than whole repertoires. Tumor memory CD4+ T cell TCR gene usage was found to cluster with blood and lymph node memory CD4+ cells and with lymph node naive CD4+ cells. Tumor-infiltrating Treg TCR alpha and beta sequences overlapped most with tumor naive CD4+ T cells, then with blood naive CD4+ T cells.

Full-length TCR variable regions were amplified by 5' RACE PCR with constant-region reverse primers, followed by semi-nested PCR with Nested Universal Primer A. Using the ReliaPrep RNA Cell Miniprep System, total RNA was extracted, and the SMARTer RACE 5'/3' Kit was then used to reverse transcribe the RNA into 5'RACE-ready cDNA. An Illumina MiSeq was used to sequence the full-length TCR alpha and beta libraries, which had been barcoded with multiplex adaptors. In the source study's methods: For each of nine subset-tissue groups, sequencing data from the five patients were pooled, and the groups were then compared using unsupervised clustering of TCR gene usage. The Morisita-Horn index was used to calculate repertoire similarity, with shared sequences weighted by how much each contributed to each repertoire. TCRdb reprocessing: public reads trimmed at Q25 with fastp, clones called with MiXCR, in-frame beta chains kept. Here each entry gathers all rows of one CDR3 protein and keeps the most common genes and DNA. The V and J calls here are based on TCRdb, not the publication. Counted in this sample were about 40,000 distinct CDR3 sequences; 15% to 20% of them appeared once. The top ten constitute around 2.8% of the sample.

The table lists this clonotype with many counts. The target of this receptor is not known. No base quality information exists; no much larger clone differs at one position. The Miltenyi Naive CD4+ T Cell Isolation kit was used to purify naive CD4+ T cells, and Tregs were depleted with CD25 microbeads. Tregs, naive and memory CD4+ T cells from tumor, blood and ipsilateral draining lymph nodes of a few breast cancer patients underwent full-length TCR alpha and beta sequencing. Tumor tissue and lymph nodes obtained by ipsilateral axillary dissection were perfused with PBS, cut into small pieces and digested using collagenase I and hyaluronidase. Ficoll density gradient centrifugation was used to isolate mononuclear cells from lymph nodes or from 45 to 50 ml of peripheral blood. FACS confirmed that the sorted cell populations were more than 90% pure. CDR1 and CDR2 (MDHEN, SYDVKM) derive from the germline V gene. The CDR3 sequence holds 13 residues, the cysteine and phenylalanine included. Only the CDR3 DNA is retained, 39 bases long and in frame from the first base. The germline V and J ends show losses of 5 bases and 9 bases respectively, and no gene match explains 8 bases of the junction.

The sequence was obtained from a female donor with breast cancer. Sequenced sample: naive CD4+ T cells sorted from a lymph node. The cell subset or site tag for this specimen amounts to: naive CD4+ T cells, CD4+CD45RA+CD25-. The sequence links TRBV28 to TRBJ2-3, with TRBD1 matching 7 junction bases. At the DNA level, the sequence is TGTGCCAGCAGTCTTACCAAACAGGGGACGCAGTATTTT. Its protein product is CASSLTKQGTQYF. The reference TRBV28 and TRBJ2-3 proteins fill in what lies around the CDR3, so the full variable domain reads DVKVTQSSRYLVKRTGEKVFLECVQDMDHENMFWYRQDPGLGLRLIYFSYDVKMKEKGDIPEGYSVSREKKERFSLILESASTNQTSMYLCASSLTKQGTQYFGPGTRLTVL.